These 11 T cell receptor beta chains came from one sample sequenced in a study of blood T cells in healthy people across ages. With a J-beta primer mix and a sample-barcoded 5' primer, a second PCR ran roughly 6 to 11 cycles. TCRdb reprocessed the 5' RACE reads via MiXCR and lists one record per CDR3 protein. The table shows more than 650,000 distinct CDR3 sequences, with about a quarter occurring only once. A further study also used this sample, focusing on T cells of mothers and their children.

Material for sequencing was blood. These TCRs come from a boy aged 5-17 years in good health.

The CDR3 nucleotides are TGTGCCAGCAGGGACATCTACTACAATGAGCAGTTCTTC. Translated, it gives CASRDIYYNEQFF. The rearrangement joins TRBV27 to TRBJ2-1; tentatively, D is TRBD1 (5 bases). CDR1 is MNHEY and CDR2 is SMNVEV in the germline V gene (reference sequence). This CDR3 comprises 13 residues. Trimming cost V 6 bases and J 3 bases, with 9 bases left between them.

This clonotype was observed a handful of times. CDR3 nucleotide sequence: TGTGCCAGCAGTTTAGAGGCCGCCGGGGCCGAAAAACTGTTTTTT. Translation gives CASSLEAAGAEKLFF. The rearrangement links TRBV12-3 or TRBV12-4 to TRBJ1-4, with D possibly matching TRBD1 (5 bases). Trimming shortened V by 1 base and J by 8 bases, and 14 bases separated the two germline ends. This CDR3 has 15 residues.

This clonotype was recorded only once. The chain couples TRBV7-9 to TRBJ1-2; D unresolved. The germline CDR1 and CDR2 sequences are SEHNR and FQNEAQ (reference sequence). This CDR3 region has 13 residues. The germline V and J ends were trimmed by 2 bases and 3 bases, with 7 bases remaining between them. The CDR3 DNA reads as TGTGCCAGCAGCTTACGGGATTACTATGGCTACACCTTC. Amino acids: CASSLRDYYGYTF. The full variable domain, with the rest looked up from reference TRBV7-9 and TRBJ1-2, is DTGVSQNPRHKITKRGQNVTFRCDPISEHNRLYWYRQTLGQGPEFLTYFQNEAQLEKSRLLSDRFSAERPKGSFSTLEIQRTEQGDSAMYLCASSLRDYYGYTFGSGTRLTVV.

The chain is built from TRBV18 and TRBJ1-5; no clear D. Germline V gene sequence: CDR1 KGHSH, CDR2 LQKENI. The CDR3 is 14 amino acids. With 5 bases removed from V and 0 bases from J, the gap between germline ends came to 8 bases. CDR3 protein: CASSVAISNQPQHF. The CDR3 nucleotides are TGTGCCAGCTCAGTCGCGATTAGCAATCAGCCCCAGCATTTT.

This clonotype was found a few times. This sequence joins TRBV4-2 and TRBJ2-7, with D hard to call. This CDR3 has 12 residues. CDR1 is LGHNA and CDR2 is YNFKEQ in the germline V gene. V lost 0 bases to trimming and J lost 7 bases, with 7 bases between them. CDR3 sequence: CASSQDSKEQYF. The CDR3 nucleotides read TGTGCCAGCAGCCAAGATTCCAAAGAGCAGTACTTC.

The chain joins TRBV2 to TRBJ1-2, with a weak D call TRBD1 (6 bases). The ends were cut back, 8 bases at V and 3 bases at J, with 13 bases in the middle. The CDR3 is 13 amino acids. The germline V gene has CDR1 SNHLY and CDR2 FYNNEI. The CDR3 DNA follows: TGTGCCAGCTCCCCGGCAGGGGACTATGGCTACACCTTC. Protein: CASSPAGDYGYTF.

This clonotype came up many times. V and J are TRBV10-3 and TRBJ2-5; no reliable D call. The germline V gene has CDR1 ENHRY and CDR2 SYGVKD. The CDR3 extends over 15 amino acids. The V gene lost 4 bases and the J gene lost 1 base, with 13 bases spanning the gap. The chain's CDR3 is CAISGIGLAQETQYF. The CDR3 region has the DNA TGTGCCATCAGTGGCATTGGTCTTGCCCAAGAGACCCAGTACTTC.

The chain uses TRBV25-1 and TRBJ1-2; D not resolved. This CDR3 is built from 15 residues. V lost 4 bases and J 6 bases, leaving 18 bases between the germline ends. Germline V gives CDR1 MGHDK, CDR2 SYGVNS. The CDR3 spells CASSGRWERVDGYTF. CDR3 nucleotides: TGTGCCAGCAGTGGTCGATGGGAAAGGGTCGATGGCTACACCTTC.

This clonotype was observed a handful of times. The chain joins TRBV7-3 to TRBJ2-3, with D tentatively TRBD1 (6 bases). This CDR3 region has 15 residues. The germline CDR1 and CDR2 sequences are SGHTA and FQGTGA. V lost 1 base to trimming and J lost 4 bases, with 12 bases between them. Here the CDR3 DNA reads TGTGCCAGCAGCTTAAACAGGGAGAGCCCAGATACGCAGTATTTT. Translation gives CASSLNRESPDTQYF.

The V call is TRBV6-1, the J call TRBJ1-1; D not resolved. Trimming took 7 bases from V and 4 from J, leaving 10 bases between them. CDR1 and CDR2 (germline): MNHNS, SASEGT. The CDR3 loop spans 12 amino acids. The chain's CDR3 is CASIIGPTEAFF. CDR3 in DNA: TGTGCCAGCATAATAGGGCCCACTGAAGCTTTCTTT.

The sample holds a few counts of this clonotype. The chain joins TRBV7-9 to TRBJ1-4; TRBD1 might be the D (5 bases). Trimming removed 3 bases from V and 5 bases from J, with 13 bases in between. In germline, CDR1 is SEHNR, CDR2 FQNEAQ (reference sequence). The CDR3 loop spans 15 amino acids. CDR3 in DNA: TGTGCCAGCAGCTTCAGGGACGGATTCAATGAAAAACTGTTTTTT. It encodes CASSFRDGFNEKLFF.